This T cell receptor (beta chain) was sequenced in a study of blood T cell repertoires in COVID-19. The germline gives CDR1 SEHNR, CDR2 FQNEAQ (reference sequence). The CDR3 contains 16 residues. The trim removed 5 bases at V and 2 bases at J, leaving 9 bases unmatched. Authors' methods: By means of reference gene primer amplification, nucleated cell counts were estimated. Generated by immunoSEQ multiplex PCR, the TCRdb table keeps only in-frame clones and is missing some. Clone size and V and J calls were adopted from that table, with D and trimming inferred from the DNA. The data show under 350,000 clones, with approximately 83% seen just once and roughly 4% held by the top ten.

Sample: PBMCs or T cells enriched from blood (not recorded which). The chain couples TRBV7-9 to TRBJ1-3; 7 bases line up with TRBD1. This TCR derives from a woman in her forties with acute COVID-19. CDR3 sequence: CASSTAGGLAGNTIYF. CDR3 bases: TGTGCCAGCAGCACAGCAGGGGGTTTGGCTGGAAACACCATATATTTT.